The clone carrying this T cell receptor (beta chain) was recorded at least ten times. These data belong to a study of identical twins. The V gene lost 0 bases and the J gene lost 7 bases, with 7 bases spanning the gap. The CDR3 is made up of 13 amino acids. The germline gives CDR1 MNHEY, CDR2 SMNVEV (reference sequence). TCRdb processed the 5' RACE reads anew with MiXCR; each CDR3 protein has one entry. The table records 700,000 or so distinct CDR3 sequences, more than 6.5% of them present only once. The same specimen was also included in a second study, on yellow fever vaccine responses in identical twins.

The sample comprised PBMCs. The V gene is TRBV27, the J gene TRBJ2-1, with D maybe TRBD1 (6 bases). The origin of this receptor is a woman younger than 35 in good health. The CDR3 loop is CASSLSTGNEQFF. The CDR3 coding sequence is TGTGCCAGCAGTTTATCGACAGGAAATGAGCAGTTCTTC.